This T cell receptor (beta chain) comes out of a study of blood T cells in healthy people across ages (dated by TCRdb to about 2015). Notes on the research overall: In model experiments, roughly one uniquely barcoded TCR beta cDNA molecule per two T cells was captured by template switching. Using deep sequencing normalized with unique cDNA molecular identifiers, the study measured how TCR beta repertoire diversity changes with age. Donors were grouped into four age groups: young (average 16 years), middle-aged (over 35), aged (around 56) and long-lived (just over 80). Donors of different ages were randomly distributed across sequencing lanes to avoid experimental bias. Two additional independent replicas of 1 million unique cDNA reads from the same blood draw were analyzed for two donors (one aged 18 to 30 and one aged 80 or older). The paper's findings and limits, for the study overall: Compared with the aged group, the long-lived group had more naive CD4+ T cells, fewer expanded clones and increased TCR diversity, a pattern suggesting age selection. A strong correlation was found between observed TCR beta diversity and the percentage of naive T cells measured by flow cytometry. Bulk unsorted PBMC profiling prevented conclusive comparison of naive and antigen-experienced compartments. Observed TCR beta diversity per million T cells fell roughly linearly with age, and a significant reduction was already apparent by age about 38. The CMV infection status of donors was not known, potentially confounding age-related changes in expanded clonotypes. Estimates of total diversity from one million sequenced T cells were regarded as lower bounds and underestimates.

The cysteine opens and the phenylalanine closes a CDR3 of 14 amino acids. Just the 42-base CDR3 DNA is kept, in frame starting at base 1. V is reduced by 0 bases and J by 0 bases, leaving a spacing of 9 bases between them. Taken from the germline V gene (reference sequence), the CDR1 and CDR2 loops are DFQATT and SNEGSKA. To prepare the library, 5' RACE was applied. The sequencer was an Illumina HiSeq 2500. A second 7 to 11 cycle PCR used a sample-barcoded 5' primer and a J-beta primer mix. A template-switch 5' adaptor carrying 12 random nucleotides introduced a unique molecular identifier onto each TCR beta cDNA molecule. At least 2.5 million CDR3-containing paired-end reads were obtained from each sample. The Mint cDNA synthesis kit, primed by a TRBC-specific oligonucleotide, was used to synthesize first-strand cDNA from all RNA. All cDNA was treated with uracil-DNA glycosylase and then went through a first 18-cycle PCR with the universal primers M1SS and BC2_uni_R. The authors' analysis ran thus. Each sample was normalized by randomly selecting 1 million high-quality reads, each carrying a distinct molecular identifier. Instead of being binned into consensus sequences, reads with shared molecular identifiers were discarded. MiTCR, run with a Q25 quality threshold and the strictest error-elimination algorithm, handled CDR3 identification, clonotype clustering and error correction. A nonparametric unseen species model with Euler transformation was used to estimate lower-bound total TCR beta diversity. The public reads were reanalyzed by TCRdb: fastp trimming at Q25, MiXCR alignment, in-frame beta chains only. Each CDR3 protein gets just one entry, which takes the most common genes and DNA from the rows behind it. The V and J calls follow TCRdb's processing rather than the paper's. The sample records approximately 1.5 million distinct CDR3 sequences, 30% to 35% of which are singletons. Jointly, the top ten make up about 11% of the sample.

The donors were roughly 40 Caucasian individuals from Russia, aged roughly 6 to 90 years, who were systemically healthy. Ten milliliters of peripheral blood were drawn from each donor into EDTA-treated Vacutainer tubes. PBMCs were isolated by Ficoll-Paque density-gradient centrifugation, with at least 7 million obtained per sample. Total RNA, at least 6 micrograms per sample, was extracted from PBMCs with Trizol reagent. For every donor, an aliquot of PBMCs went through flow cytometry to measure the percentages of naive CD45RAhigh/CD27high T cells. This clonotype was detected only a few times. This receptor's antigen is unknown. Base-call qualities are not available, and no considerably larger clone is one nucleotide away.

In this chain, TRBV20-1 is recombined with TRBJ2-7; too little of a D gene remains to name it. This clonotype originated in a woman aged 30 to 39 in good health. Sequencing input: blood. For the CDR3, the sequence is CSARDAIVSYEQYF. The DNA is as follows: TGCAGTGCTAGAGACGCTATCGTCTCCTACGAGCAGTACTTC.